The source of this TCR beta chain is a study of cytomegalovirus exposure and HLA in healthy donors. Turning to this clone: No antigen is known for it.

Study-wide results and limits: Usually a TCR sequence was rare, but some public TCRs were found in many donors. Reportedly, cytomegalovirus status was diagnosed with high sensitivity and specificity.

A multiplex PCR was run with 60 Vbeta primers and 13 Jbeta primers. Clones were read by immunoSEQ multiplex PCR, and TCRdb kept only the in-frame ones, dropping some. The sample yields roughly 110,000 clones, around 74% seen once. The CDR3 spans 17 residues. Germline V gene lookup returns CDR1 SSHAT and CDR2 FNYEAQ (reference sequence). The V segment lost 5 bases and the J segment 6 bases; nucleotides outside the gene matches: 11. The gene calls are TRBV7-7 and TRBJ2-2, with 11 bases that match TRBD2. The TCR was taken from a man aged 25-45 years in good health and CMV-seropositive. The material sequenced was PBMCs. This chain's CDR3 is CASSLSPSSGGSGELFF. CDR3 nucleotide sequence: TGTGCCAGCAGCCTTAGTCCCTCTAGCGGGGGGTCCGGGGAGCTGTTTTTT.